These 32 T cell receptor beta chains came from one sample sequenced in a study of cytomegalovirus exposure and HLA in healthy donors. Primers included in the PCR were 60 Vbeta and 13 Jbeta primers. Only in-frame clones appear in the TCRdb table, and some are missing; sequencing was by immunoSEQ multiplex PCR. This repertoire includes approximately 45,000 clones. The sequenced sample consisted of PBMCs. These receptor sequences come from a woman in her 40s in good health and CMV-seronegative.

The rearrangement uses TRBV5-1 and TRBJ1-1; D is perhaps TRBD1 (6 bases). The V gene's germline CDR1 is SGHRS and CDR2 YFSETQ. V was clipped by 3 bases and J by 3 bases, with 9 bases between them. CDR3 length equals 13 residues. CDR3 in amino acids: CASSSPGDTEAFF. The CDR3 nucleotides read TGCGCCAGCAGCTCACCAGGGGACACTGAAGCTTTCTTT.

The chain links TRBV7-2 to TRBJ2-5, with 8 positions matching TRBD1. J was trimmed by 2 bases and V by 5 bases; bases with no gene match: 4. This CDR3 is built from 14 residues. Per germline, CDR1 SGHTA and CDR2 FQGNSA. CDR3 bases: TGTGCCAGCAGCGCCCGGACAGGGCAAGAGACCCAGTACTTC. Translating gives CASSARTGQETQYF.

The rearrangement uses TRBV5-5 and TRBJ2-1; 9 bases fit TRBD2. The CDR3 consists of 15 residues. Germline V lookup: CDR1 SGHKS, CDR2 YYEKEE (reference sequence). With V trimmed by 4 bases and J by 4 bases, 6 bases remained unmatched. The CDR3 is CASSDAGGAYNEQFF. The CDR3 DNA is TGTGCCAGCAGCGATGCGGGGGGGGCTTACAATGAGCAGTTCTTC.

The V call is TRBV30, the J call TRBJ2-7; the D gene is possibly TRBD1 (5 bases). CDR3 length: 13 amino acids. Trimming stripped 0 bases from V and 3 bases from J, with 9 bases between. Germline lookup yields CDR1 GTSNPN and CDR2 SVGIG (reference sequence). The CDR3 loop is CAWSVRQNYEQYF. The CDR3 bases are TGTGCCTGGAGTGTACGACAGAACTACGAGCAGTACTTC.

The CDR3 spells CASSSLQGGNTGELFF. As DNA, the CDR3 is TGTGCCAGCAGTTCCCTCCAGGGGGGAAACACCGGGGAGCTGTTTTTT. The J gene is TRBJ2-2, the V gene TRBV6-6; D perhaps matches TRBD1 (7 bases). Germline assignment: CDR1 MNHNY and CDR2 SVGAGI (reference sequence). This CDR3 has 16 amino acids. The V gene lost 4 bases and the J gene lost 2 bases, with 14 bases spanning the gap.

V and J are TRBV10-3 and TRBJ1-1, with TRBD1 matching over 7 bases. The length of the CDR3 is 15 residues. Germline trimming cut 6 bases from V and 1 base from J; bases unmatched to any gene: 8. Germline lookup yields CDR1 ENHRY and CDR2 SYGVKD. The CDR3 spells CAIRENDRANTEAFF. In DNA, the CDR3 is TGTGCCATCAGGGAAAATGACAGGGCGAACACTGAAGCTTTCTTT.

The rearrangement joins TRBV4-1 to TRBJ1-3; weak D call: TRBD1 (5 bases). CDR3 length: 16 residues. Per the germline V gene, CDR1 is MGHRA and CDR2 is YSYEKL. Trimming left V 0 bases short and J 2 bases short, with 11 bases between. The CDR3 spells CASSQDKGAAGNTIYF. CDR3 coding DNA: TGCGCCAGCAGCCAAGATAAAGGGGCTGCTGGAAACACCATATATTTT.

The chain combines TRBV18 with TRBJ1-2; tentatively, D is TRBD1 (6 bases). V dropped 1 base and J dropped 6 bases, with 12 bases sitting between them. This CDR3 spans 14 amino acids. The germline gives CDR1 KGHSH, CDR2 LQKENI. The CDR3, as DNA: TGTGCCAGCTCACCACGATCAGGGGTTGATGGCTACACCTTC. Amino acid sequence: CASSPRSGVDGYTF.

The rearrangement uses TRBV30 and TRBJ1-2; 11 bases match TRBD1. The V segment lost 7 bases and the J segment 4 bases; nucleotides outside the gene matches: 2. Germline loops: CDR1 GTSNPN, CDR2 SVGIG (reference sequence). The CDR3 is made up of 12 amino acids. DNA for the CDR3: TGTGCCTCGGACAGGGGGCTCTATGGCTACACCTTC. This sequence encodes CASDRGLYGYTF.

For this clone: Mismatch with germline at one junction end may stem from a read error. Distinct nucleotide sequences in the sample also encode this CDR3. The J gene is TRBJ1-6, the V gene TRBV4-3; D gene uncertain. The V gene's germline CDR1 is LGHNA and CDR2 YSLEER. This CDR3 has 16 residues. The CDR3 loop is CASSQDGTAYNSPLHF. In nucleotides, the CDR3 is TGCGCCAGCAGCCAAGATGGAACAGCCTATAATTCACCCCTACACTTT.

The chain recombines TRBV27 with TRBJ2-7; D perhaps matches TRBD1 (5 bases). The CDR3 is made up of 12 amino acids. The V end lost 3 bases, the J end lost 6 bases, and 9 bases lay between the germline ends. CDR1 is MNHEY, CDR2 SMNVEV, per germline (reference sequence). The CDR3 loop reads CASSLQGSEQYF. The CDR3 region has the DNA TGTGCCAGCAGTTTGCAGGGATCCGAGCAGTACTTC.

The chain recombines TRBV19 with TRBJ2-7, with TRBD2 matching over 11 bases. This CDR3 is 12 amino acids long. V shed 10 bases and J 6 bases; nucleotides not matched to a gene: 5. The V gene's germline CDR1 is LNHDA and CDR2 SQIVND (reference sequence). For the CDR3, the DNA is TGTGCCACCGGGACTAGCGGTACCGAGCAGTACTTC. It translates to CATGTSGTEQYF.

The J gene is TRBJ2-2, the V gene TRBV2, with 14 bases matching TRBD2. CDR1 is SNHLY and CDR2 is FYNNEI in the germline V gene. The CDR3 has 16 residues. Losses at the gene ends were 6 bases for V and 7 bases for J; bases not matched to a gene: 7. In DNA, the CDR3 is TGTGCCAGCAGGCGACTAGCGGGGGGGCCGGTCGGGGAGCTGTTTTTT. Protein: CASRRLAGGPVGELFF.

This chain links TRBV18 with TRBJ2-3; tentative D call: TRBD2 (6 bases). V was trimmed by 4 bases and J by 6 bases, leaving 23 bases between them. CDR1 is KGHSH, CDR2 LQKENI, per germline. The length of the CDR3 is 17 residues. CDR3 loop: CASSLFTSLEVGDTQYF. The CDR3 bases are TGTGCCAGCTCACTATTCACTAGCCTGGAGGTAGGGGATACGCAGTATTTT. Combining the CDR3 with reference TRBV18 and TRBJ2-3 gives the whole variable domain NAGVMQNPRHLVRRRGQEARLRCSPMKGHSHVYWYRQLPEEGLKFMVYLQKENIIDESGMPKERFSAEFPKEGPSILRIQQVVRGDSAAYFCASSLFTSLEVGDTQYFGPGTRLTVL.

V usage is TRBV6-5 and J usage is TRBJ1-2; possible D gene TRBD1, 6 bases. The V end was cut by 6 bases, the J end by 12 bases, with 20 bases between. Germline CDR1 reads MNHEY; CDR2 reads SVGAGI. The CDR3 runs 13 residues. CDR3 DNA: TGTGCCAGCAGCCCCGACAGGCACCAAGGCCACACCTTC. This translates into CASSPDRHQGHTF.

V usage is TRBV5-6 and J usage is TRBJ1-5; a weak D match, TRBD1 (6 bases). The CDR3 runs to 15 residues. Trimming stripped 4 bases from V and 5 bases from J, with 16 bases between. The germline V gene has CDR1 SGHDT and CDR2 YYEEEE. The CDR3 protein is CASSRSQGGDQPQHF. The CDR3 DNA reads TGTGCCAGCAGCCGTTCGCAAGGGGGAGATCAGCCCCAGCATTTT.

This chain links TRBV4-1 with TRBJ1-1; D gene unclear. The CDR3 length is 14 residues. Between the trimmed V and J ends, which lost 2 bases and 1 base, there was a span of 8 bases. Germline CDR1 is MGHRA and CDR2 is YSYEKL. CDR3 DNA: TGCGCCAGCAGCCAACTAACGCAGAACACTGAAGCTTTCTTT. This gives the protein CASSQLTQNTEAFF.

The chain couples TRBV9 to TRBJ2-7; 11 nucleotides align to TRBD2. The CDR3 has 15 residues. After removal of 5 bases from V and 5 bases from J, the junction contained 9 bases not matched to a gene. Per the germline V gene, CDR1 is SGDLS and CDR2 is YYNGEE. The CDR3 region is CASSSGLAGLNEQYF. The CDR3 DNA reads as TGTGCCAGCAGTTCCGGACTAGCGGGCCTGAACGAGCAGTACTTC.

The gene calls are TRBV6-4 and TRBJ2-3, with D tentatively TRBD2 (5 bases). Trimming stripped 7 bases from V and 2 bases from J, with 13 bases between. Germline values: CDR1 MRHNA, CDR2 SNTAGT. The CDR3 spans 14 residues. The CDR3 region is CASKITSATDTQYF. For the CDR3, the DNA is TGTGCCAGCAAGATAACTAGTGCCACAGATACGCAGTATTTT.

The V call is TRBV18, the J call TRBJ2-2, with D possibly TRBD1 on 6 matching bases. Germline V CDR1 and CDR2: KGHSH, LQKENI. With 4 bases removed from V and 1 base from J, the gap between germline ends came to 16 bases. This CDR3 region has 17 residues. CDR3 sequence reads: CASSLAGPQGNTGELFF. The CDR3 DNA follows: TGTGCCAGCTCACTAGCCGGCCCACAGGGGAACACCGGGGAGCTGTTTTTT.

This sequence joins TRBV4-1 and TRBJ1-2; TRBD1 matches at 9 bases. J was trimmed by 0 bases and V by 1 base; bases with no gene match: 12. This CDR3 spans 19 amino acids. Germline lookup yields CDR1 MGHRA and CDR2 YSYEKL. The CDR3 sequence: CASSQGVIAGQGTNYGYTF. CDR3 sequence (DNA): TGCGCCAGCAGCCAAGGGGTTATAGCGGGACAGGGTACTAACTATGGCTACACCTTC.

The chain is built from TRBV2 and TRBJ1-2, with TRBD1 matching 10 bases. CDR1 SNHLY and CDR2 FYNNEI come from the germline V gene. V gave up 7 bases and J gave up 8 bases; unmatched junction bases: 10. This CDR3 contains 14 residues. As DNA, the CDR3 is TGTGCCAGCACCCCGGGACAGGGGCTAGGGGGCTACACCTTC. Protein sequence: CASTPGQGLGGYTF.

J is TRBJ1-2 and V is TRBV9, with TRBD1 matching 10 bases. Trimming cost V 0 bases and J 4 bases; bases outside gene matches: 6. The CDR3 has 16 amino acids. CDR1 is SGDLS and CDR2 is YYNGEE in the germline V gene. The CDR3 nucleotides read TGTGCCAGCAGCGTAGACAGGACAGGGGGGTTCTATGGCTACACCTTC. It encodes CASSVDRTGGFYGYTF.

This chain joins TRBV7-2 and TRBJ1-2; D unresolved. Germline CDR1 and CDR2: SGHTA and FQGNSA. The CDR3 covers 15 residues. V was clipped by 1 base and J by 8 bases, with 17 bases between them. The CDR3 coding sequence is TGTGCCAGCAGCTTAGGAGTTTCTCCTTATGAGGGCTACACCTTC. Its translation: CASSLGVSPYEGYTF.

The genes are TRBV6-6 and TRBJ1-1; 8 nucleotides align to TRBD1. V dropped 5 bases and J dropped 1; count of bases not matched to a gene: 9. Germline CDR1 reads MNHNY; CDR2 reads SVGAGI (reference sequence). This CDR3 comprises 16 residues. CDR3 residues: CASSTSPGQGNTEAFF. CDR3 coding DNA: TGTGCCAGCAGTACTTCCCCAGGACAGGGGAACACTGAAGCTTTCTTT.

This sequence joins TRBV28 and TRBJ2-7; 7 nucleotides match TRBD1. This CDR3 is built from 15 residues. CDR1 is MDHEN and CDR2 is SYDVKM in the germline V gene. Unmatched junction bases numbered 10, after V lost 4 bases and J lost 4 bases. The chain's CDR3 is CASSSGQWTNYEQYF. The CDR3 DNA follows: TGTGCCAGCAGTTCGGGACAGTGGACAAATTACGAGCAGTACTTC.

The CDR3 region has the DNA TGTGCCAGCAGCTTACAGACTGCCTACGAGCAGTACTTC. This gives the protein CASSLQTAYEQYF. This rearrangement joins TRBV11-2 to TRBJ2-7; D unresolved. Trimming removed 2 bases at V and 2 bases at J, with 7 bases between. The germline V gene has CDR1 SGHAT and CDR2 FQNNGV. This CDR3 has 13 residues.

The chain is built from TRBV11-2 and TRBJ1-1; no definite D call. Trimming cost V 5 bases and J 0 bases, with 7 bases left between them. Germline-derived CDR1 and CDR2 are SGHAT and FQNNGV. This CDR3 is 13 amino acids long. The CDR3 sequence: CASSPLMNTEAFF. The CDR3 DNA sequence: TGTGCCAGCAGCCCACTCATGAACACTGAAGCTTTCTTT.

The genes are TRBV11-2 and TRBJ1-1; D gene uncertain. This CDR3 is 12 amino acids long. Trimming cost V 5 bases and J 5 bases, with 9 bases left between them. Germline CDR1 is SGHAT and CDR2 is FQNNGV. CDR3 nucleotides: TGTGCCAGCAGCCCACTAGGGACTGAAGCTTTCTTT. It encodes CASSPLGTEAFF.

The V call is TRBV10-3, the J call TRBJ2-7, with 9 bases identical to TRBD1. The CDR3 consists of 14 residues. The germline V gene encodes CDR1 ENHRY and CDR2 SYGVKD. The V and J ends lost 3 bases and 3 bases, in that order; junction bases with no gene match: 3. The CDR3 protein is CAISEGTGYYEQYF. Written as DNA, the CDR3 is TGTGCCATCAGTGAAGGGACAGGGTACTACGAGCAGTACTTC.

The chain joins TRBV5-1 to TRBJ2-3; TRBD1 matches 12 bases. V was clipped by 4 bases and J by 5 bases; unmatched bases: 5. This CDR3 spans 15 amino acids. CDR1 and CDR2 from the germline V gene are SGHRS and YFSETQ. DNA for the CDR3: TGCGCCAGCAGCACCGGGACAGGGGGCAGAGATACGCAGTATTTT. Its translation is CASSTGTGGRDTQYF.

The V gene is TRBV10-3, the J gene TRBJ1-4; 7 nucleotides line up with TRBD1. The germline gives CDR1 ENHRY, CDR2 SYGVKD. The V and J ends lost 7 bases and 3 bases, in that order; junction bases with no gene match: 2. The CDR3 consists of 13 residues. The CDR3 DNA reads TGTGCCATCACCCAGGGGGCTAATGAAAAACTGTTTTTT. This translates into CAITQGANEKLFF.